This is a list of T cell receptor beta chains from one sample in a study of blood T cell repertoires in COVID-19. Generated by immunoSEQ multiplex PCR, the TCRdb table keeps only in-frame clones and is missing some. The profile shows around 140,000 clones, approximately 88% of them singletons. The sample consisted of peripheral blood. The receptors come from a man in his 70s with acute or convalescent COVID-19. Both conserved end residues are part of each CDR3. The order of the fields is J gene, clone size, V gene, D gene, CDR3 protein, CDR3 DNA. The D gene is left open where the match is weak. A clone size is listed for some rows: how often the clone was seen (once, few, many), or a class if it is expanded.

j_call: TRBJ1-1; clone_size: .; v_call: TRBV19; d_call: TRBD1; cdr3_aa: CASSTTGVGTEAFF; cdr3_nt: TGTGCCAGTAGTACGACAGGGGTGGGCACTGAAGCTTTCTTT
j_call: TRBJ1-2; clone_size: few; v_call: TRBV10-3; d_call: TRBD1; cdr3_aa: CAIRTGDRDYGYTF; cdr3_nt: TGTGCCATCAGGACCGGGGACAGGGACTATGGCTACACCTTC
j_call: TRBJ1-1; clone_size: .; v_call: TRBV5-8; d_call: .; cdr3_aa: CASSLWRGPPNTEAFF; cdr3_nt: TGTGCCAGCAGCCTTTGGCGAGGCCCTCCGAACACTGAAGCTTTCTTT
j_call: TRBJ2-7; clone_size: .; v_call: TRBV6-5; d_call: .; cdr3_aa: CASSLLGLREQYF; cdr3_nt: TGTGCCAGCAGTCTATTGGGACTCCGCGAGCAGTACTTC
j_call: TRBJ2-1; clone_size: .; v_call: TRBV19; d_call: .; cdr3_aa: CATVGSGVLYNEQFF; cdr3_nt: TGTGCCACCGTGGGGTCGGGGGTCCTTTACAATGAGCAGTTCTTC
j_call: TRBJ2-5; clone_size: .; v_call: TRBV7-9; d_call: .; cdr3_aa: CASSFAQEGIETQYF; cdr3_nt: TGTGCCAGCAGCTTTGCCCAAGAGGGAATCGAGACCCAGTACTTC
j_call: TRBJ1-4; clone_size: .; v_call: TRBV6-5; d_call: TRBD1; cdr3_aa: CASSHDRVNEKLFF; cdr3_nt: TGTGCCAGCAGTCATGACAGGGTTAATGAAAAACTGTTTTTT
j_call: TRBJ2-7; clone_size: .; v_call: TRBV5-5; d_call: .; cdr3_aa: CASSLVPDSSYEQYF; cdr3_nt: TGTGCCAGCAGCTTGGTTCCGGACAGCTCCTACGAGCAGTACTTC
j_call: TRBJ2-5; clone_size: once; v_call: TRBV3-1/TRBV3-2; d_call: TRBD2; cdr3_aa: CASKRGGQETQYF; cdr3_nt: TGTGCCAGTAAGCGGGGGGGGCAAGAGACCCAGTACTTC
j_call: TRBJ1-2; clone_size: few; v_call: TRBV7-2; d_call: TRBD1; cdr3_aa: CASSLASARGRWSYGYTF; cdr3_nt: TGTGCCAGCAGCTTAGCCAGTGCGAGGGGGCGTTGGAGCTATGGCTACACCTTC
j_call: TRBJ1-1; clone_size: .; v_call: TRBV9; d_call: .; cdr3_aa: CASSSRSKPTEAFF; cdr3_nt: TGTGCCAGCAGCTCCCGATCCAAGCCCACTGAAGCTTTCTTT
j_call: TRBJ2-6; clone_size: .; v_call: TRBV19; d_call: .; cdr3_aa: CASSIGWSSGANVLTF; cdr3_nt: TGTGCCAGTAGTATAGGGTGGAGCTCTGGGGCCAACGTCCTGACTTTC
j_call: TRBJ1-1; clone_size: .; v_call: TRBV3-1/TRBV3-2; d_call: .; cdr3_aa: CASAKGVRNTEAFF; cdr3_nt: TGTGCCAGCGCGAAGGGAGTTCGCAACACTGAAGCTTTCTTT
j_call: TRBJ1-4; clone_size: .; v_call: TRBV28; d_call: .; cdr3_aa: CASTQTGGPYEKLFF; cdr3_nt: TGTGCCAGCACCCAGACAGGAGGCCCTTATGAAAAACTGTTTTTT
j_call: TRBJ2-3; clone_size: .; v_call: TRBV7-9; d_call: TRBD2; cdr3_aa: CASSFLAGFSDTQYF; cdr3_nt: TGTGCCAGCAGCTTCCTAGCGGGATTTTCAGATACGCAGTATTTT
j_call: TRBJ1-5; clone_size: once; v_call: TRBV28; d_call: .; cdr3_aa: CASSLVAGRNQPQHF; cdr3_nt: TGTGCCAGCAGTCTGGTGGCAGGGCGTAATCAGCCCCAGCATTTT
j_call: TRBJ2-7; clone_size: .; v_call: TRBV6-5; d_call: .; cdr3_aa: CASTLGQSYEQYF; cdr3_nt: TGTGCCAGCACTCTAGGACAGTCCTACGAGCAGTACTTC
j_call: TRBJ1-4; clone_size: .; v_call: TRBV30; d_call: .; cdr3_aa: CAWTPRGHDNEKLFF; cdr3_nt: TGTGCCTGGACGCCGCGGGGGCACGATAATGAAAAACTGTTTTTT
j_call: TRBJ2-5; clone_size: .; v_call: TRBV7-9; d_call: TRBD1; cdr3_aa: CASSRRVTGNQETQYF; cdr3_nt: TGTGCCAGCAGCCGACGGGTGACAGGGAACCAAGAGACCCAGTACTTC
j_call: TRBJ1-1; clone_size: few; v_call: TRBV28; d_call: TRBD1; cdr3_aa: CASSSFGAGGREAFF; cdr3_nt: TGTGCCAGCAGTTCCTTCGGGGCAGGGGGTAGGGAAGCTTTCTTT
j_call: TRBJ2-2; clone_size: .; v_call: TRBV29-1; d_call: TRBD2; cdr3_aa: CSVAVGLAGGTGELFF; cdr3_nt: TGCAGCGTTGCGGTGGGACTAGCGGGGGGAACCGGGGAGCTGTTTTTT
j_call: TRBJ1-4; clone_size: .; v_call: TRBV13; d_call: TRBD1; cdr3_aa: CASSTRTGVEKLFF; cdr3_nt: TGTGCCAGCAGCACTCGGACAGGGGTGGAAAAACTGTTTTTT
j_call: TRBJ2-6; clone_size: .; v_call: TRBV7-6; d_call: .; cdr3_aa: CASSSGQMTGANVLTF; cdr3_nt: TGTGCCAGCAGCTCCGGACAGATGACTGGGGCCAACGTCCTGACTTTC
j_call: TRBJ2-5; clone_size: .; v_call: TRBV7-2; d_call: TRBD1; cdr3_aa: CASSGQGAQETQYF; cdr3_nt: TGTGCCAGCAGTGGACAGGGGGCCCAAGAGACCCAGTACTTC
j_call: TRBJ2-3; clone_size: .; v_call: TRBV6-5; d_call: .; cdr3_aa: CASSFVAGTDTQYF; cdr3_nt: TGTGCCAGCAGTTTTGTAGCGGGCACAGATACGCAGTATTTT
j_call: TRBJ2-3; clone_size: .; v_call: TRBV7-8; d_call: TRBD1; cdr3_aa: CASSRRDRTDTQYF; cdr3_nt: TGTGCCAGCAGCCGTCGGGACAGGACAGATACGCAGTATTTT
j_call: TRBJ2-5; clone_size: .; v_call: TRBV11-3; d_call: .; cdr3_aa: CASSLGAEPHTETQYF; cdr3_nt: TGTGCCAGCAGCCTGGGCGCTGAACCCCATACCGAGACCCAGTACTTC
j_call: TRBJ2-7; clone_size: .; v_call: TRBV6-1; d_call: TRBD1; cdr3_aa: CASSEAIGTGFDEQYF; cdr3_nt: TGTGCCAGCAGTGAAGCTATAGGGACAGGGTTCGACGAGCAGTACTTC
j_call: TRBJ2-5; clone_size: few; v_call: TRBV5-1; d_call: TRBD1; cdr3_aa: CASSIGADRAETQYF; cdr3_nt: TGCGCCAGCAGCATTGGCGCAGACAGGGCGGAGACCCAGTACTTC
j_call: TRBJ1-2; clone_size: few; v_call: TRBV19; d_call: .; cdr3_aa: CASRTPDRGWYGYTF; cdr3_nt: TGTGCCAGTAGGACCCCGGACAGAGGTTGGTATGGCTACACCTTC
j_call: TRBJ1-2; clone_size: .; v_call: TRBV7-2; d_call: .; cdr3_aa: CASSLAVRGYYGYTF; cdr3_nt: TGTGCCAGCAGCTTAGCTGTAAGGGGGTACTATGGCTACACCTTC
j_call: TRBJ1-3; clone_size: .; v_call: TRBV11-2; d_call: .; cdr3_aa: CASSLGPSGAGNTIYF; cdr3_nt: TGTGCCAGCAGCTTAGGCCCTTCGGGGGCTGGAAACACCATATATTTT
j_call: TRBJ2-7; clone_size: .; v_call: TRBV5-6; d_call: .; cdr3_aa: CASSVGVGSEQYF; cdr3_nt: TGTGCCAGCAGCGTCGGGGTCGGGAGTGAGCAGTACTTC
j_call: TRBJ2-1; clone_size: .; v_call: TRBV10-1; d_call: .; cdr3_aa: CASSVNSVGVNEQFF; cdr3_nt: TGCGCCAGCAGTGTGAACTCCGTCGGGGTCAATGAGCAGTTCTTC
j_call: TRBJ1-1; clone_size: .; v_call: TRBV19; d_call: .; cdr3_aa: CASSIPGVRAEAFF; cdr3_nt: TGTGCCAGTAGTATCCCAGGGGTTAGGGCTGAAGCTTTCTTT
j_call: TRBJ2-4; clone_size: .; v_call: TRBV6-5; d_call: TRBD2; cdr3_aa: CASRPTTGEGNIQYF; cdr3_nt: TGTGCCAGCAGGCCCACTACGGGGGAGGGAAACATTCAGTACTTC
j_call: TRBJ1-5; clone_size: .; v_call: TRBV29-1; d_call: .; cdr3_aa: CSVAHSNQPQHF; cdr3_nt: TGCAGCGTTGCACATAGCAATCAGCCCCAGCATTTT
j_call: TRBJ2-7; clone_size: .; v_call: TRBV6-2/TRBV6-3; d_call: .; cdr3_aa: CASSSSRYEQYF; cdr3_nt: TGTGCCAGCAGTTCCTCCCGCTACGAGCAGTACTTC
j_call: TRBJ1-2; clone_size: once; v_call: TRBV5-1; d_call: .; cdr3_aa: CASSGVSGYTF; cdr3_nt: TGCGCCAGCTCAGGGGTTTCAGGCTACACCTTC